These T cell receptor beta chains were read from a single sample in a study of cytomegalovirus exposure and HLA in healthy donors. Libraries were prepared by immunoSEQ multiplex PCR; TCRdb keeps only in-frame clonotypes and omits some of them. The sample lists 45,000 to 65,000 clones, roughly 70% occurring once. Sample: PBMCs. The source of these receptors is a woman aged 50 to 60 in good health and CMV-seropositive. CDR3s include the opening cysteine and the closing phenylalanine or tryptophan. Fields, in order: V gene, D gene, J gene, CDR3 protein. A D gene is named only where the DNA matches it firmly.

>TRBV4-1|TRBD1|TRBJ2-2
CASSQGLGQGTGELFF
>TRBV7-9|.|TRBJ2-1
CASSLAVAREQFF
>TRBV6-6|TRBD2|TRBJ2-3
CASSYASGSTDTQYF
>TRBV9|.|TRBJ2-7
CASSVRPQGYEQYF
>TRBV5-1|TRBD1|TRBJ2-7
CASSPGTGQYVYEQYF
>TRBV5-4|TRBD2|TRBJ2-5
CASSGGLAGGQETQYF
>TRBV6-1|.|TRBJ1-4
CASSGKTYRDPNEKLFF
>TRBV4-3|.|TRBJ2-1
CASSQDKRRRNEQFF
>TRBV6-6|.|TRBJ1-5
CASSLHTQPQHF
>TRBV28|TRBD1|TRBJ2-2
CASSLQGDTGELFF
>TRBV7-2|TRBD1|TRBJ2-3
CASSRRQGATDTQYF
>TRBV11-2|.|TRBJ2-5
CASSSYHGGGSFQYF
>TRBV7-2|.|TRBJ1-2
CASSFDYRYGYTF